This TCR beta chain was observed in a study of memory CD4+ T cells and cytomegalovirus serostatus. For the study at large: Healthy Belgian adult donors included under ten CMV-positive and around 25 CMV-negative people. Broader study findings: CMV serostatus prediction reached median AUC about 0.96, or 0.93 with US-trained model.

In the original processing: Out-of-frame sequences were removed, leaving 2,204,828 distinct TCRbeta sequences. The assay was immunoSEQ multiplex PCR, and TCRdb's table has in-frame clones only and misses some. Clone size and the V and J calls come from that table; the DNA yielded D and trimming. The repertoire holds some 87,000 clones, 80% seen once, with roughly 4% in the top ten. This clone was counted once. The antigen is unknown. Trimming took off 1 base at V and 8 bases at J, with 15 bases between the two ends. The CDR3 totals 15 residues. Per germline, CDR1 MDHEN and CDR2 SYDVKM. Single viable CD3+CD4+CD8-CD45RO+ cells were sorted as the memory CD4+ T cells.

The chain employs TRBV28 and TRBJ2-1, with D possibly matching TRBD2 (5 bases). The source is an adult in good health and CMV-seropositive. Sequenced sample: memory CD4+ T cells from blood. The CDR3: CASSLSPGSDDEQFF. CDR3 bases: TGTGCCAGCAGTTTATCTCCGGGATCGGATGATGAGCAGTTCTTC.